This T cell receptor beta chain was sequenced in a study of blood T cell repertoires in COVID-19. Study processing details: Cell counts per sample came from amplifying reference gene primers. Sequencing used immunoSEQ multiplex PCR; TCRdb keeps in-frame clones, though not all of them. V and J calls and clone size are as listed in that table; D and trimming were resolved from the DNA. This sample has about 170,000 clones, with 88% found just once. Trimming removed 0 bases from V and 4 bases from J; junction bases left unmatched: 8. The germline gives CDR1 GTSNPN, CDR2 SVGIG (reference sequence). This CDR3 is 16 amino acids long.

What was sequenced was peripheral blood. The clonotype comes from a man aged 45-65 years who had recovered from COVID-19. The V and J genes are TRBV30 and TRBJ2-7; 11 nucleotides line up with TRBD1. DNA for the CDR3: TGTGCCTGGAGTGTAACCGGACAGGGGGCAAGGTACGAGCAGTACTTC. It specifies CAWSVTGQGARYEQYF.